The present TCR beta chain was sequenced within a study of CD8 T cells in ankylosing spondylitis. Whole-study results and caveats: In ankylosing spondylitis blood, a motif of roughly eight highly homologous TCR beta variants appeared characteristic. Earlier authors reported some of these motif variants in reactive arthritis synovial fluid and blood.

There are 15 residues in the CDR3. Between the trimmed V and J ends, which lost 3 bases and 5 bases, there was a span of 14 bases. Germline lookup yields CDR1 SGHTA and CDR2 FQGNSA. There are a few counts of this clonotype. Its antigen remains unidentified. Each TCR beta library was made by quantitative 5'-RACE that incorporated molecular barcodes. TCRdb analysed the 5' RACE reads with MiXCR anew, one entry per CDR3 protein. The data contain about 250,000 distinct CDR3 sequences, over 15% of them singletons. The sample consisted of blood, either unsorted or a sorted T cell fraction (not recorded which). This chain connects TRBV7-2 to TRBJ2-1; D perhaps matches TRBD2 (6 bases). The receptor comes from a male donor with ankylosing spondylitis or in good health (not recorded which). The CDR3 reads CASSFRLAPNNEQFF. The CDR3, as DNA: TGTGCCAGCAGCTTTAGGCTAGCGCCGAACAATGAGCAGTTCTTC.